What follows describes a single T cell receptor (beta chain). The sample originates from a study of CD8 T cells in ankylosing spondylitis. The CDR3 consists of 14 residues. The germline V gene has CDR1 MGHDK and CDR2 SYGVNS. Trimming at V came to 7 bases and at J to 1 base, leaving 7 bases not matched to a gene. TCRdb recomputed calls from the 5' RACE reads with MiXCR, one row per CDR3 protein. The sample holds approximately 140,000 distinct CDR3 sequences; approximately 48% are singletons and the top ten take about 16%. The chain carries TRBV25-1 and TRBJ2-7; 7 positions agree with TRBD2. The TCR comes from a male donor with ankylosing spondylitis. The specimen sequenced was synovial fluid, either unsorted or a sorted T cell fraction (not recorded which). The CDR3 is CASKMTGGSYEQYF. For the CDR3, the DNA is TGTGCCAGCAAAATGACCGGGGGGTCCTACGAGCAGTACTTC.